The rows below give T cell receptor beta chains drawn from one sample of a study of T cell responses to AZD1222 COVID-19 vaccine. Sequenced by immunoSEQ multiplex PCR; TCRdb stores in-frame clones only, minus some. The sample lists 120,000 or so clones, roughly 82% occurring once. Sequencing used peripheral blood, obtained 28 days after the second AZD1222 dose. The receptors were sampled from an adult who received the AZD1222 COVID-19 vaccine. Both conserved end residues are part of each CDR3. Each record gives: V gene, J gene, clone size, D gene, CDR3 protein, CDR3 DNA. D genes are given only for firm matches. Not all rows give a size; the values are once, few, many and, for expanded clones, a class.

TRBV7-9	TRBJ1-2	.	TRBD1	CASSLSQGASNYGYTF	TGTGCCAGCAGCTTATCACAGGGGGCATCTAACTATGGCTACACCTTC
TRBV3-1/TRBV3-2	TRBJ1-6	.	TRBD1	CASSQGRTGNSPLHF	TGTGCCAGCAGCCAAGGTCGGACAGGGAATTCACCCCTCCACTTT
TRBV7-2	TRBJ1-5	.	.	CASSFGDFQPQHF	TGTGCCAGCAGCTTCGGGGATTTCCAGCCCCAGCATTTT
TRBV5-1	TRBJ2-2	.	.	CASSLSAANTGELFF	TGCGCCAGCAGCTTGTCGGCGGCGAACACCGGGGAGCTGTTTTTT
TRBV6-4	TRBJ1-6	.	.	CASSSRVLGSPLHF	TGTGCCAGCAGCTCCAGGGTACTCGGTTCACCCCTCCACTTT
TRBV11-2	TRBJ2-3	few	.	CASSPSRTVDTQYF	TGTGCCAGCAGCCCCTCTAGGACTGTAGATACGCAGTATTTT
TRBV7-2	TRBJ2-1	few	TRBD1	CASSYGTGGSREQFF	TGTGCCAGCAGCTACGGGACAGGGGGCTCAAGAGAGCAGTTCTTC
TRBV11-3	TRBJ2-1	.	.	CASSLYWGSYNEQFF	TGTGCCAGCAGCTTATACTGGGGCTCCTACAATGAGCAGTTCTTC
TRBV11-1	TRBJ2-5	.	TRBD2	CASSLGGLQETQYF	TGTGCCAGCAGCTTAGGGGGACTACAAGAGACCCAGTACTTC
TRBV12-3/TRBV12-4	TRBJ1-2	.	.	CASSLQFQGPLGF	TGTGCCAGCAGTTTACAATTTCAGGGCCCGTTGGGATTC
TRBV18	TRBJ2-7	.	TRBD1	CASSPGQVSYEQYF	TGTGCCAGCTCACCGGGACAGGTTTCCTACGAGCAGTACTTC
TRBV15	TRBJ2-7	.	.	CATRPTVGLHYEQYF	TGTGCCACCAGACCTACAGTAGGGCTACACTACGAGCAGTACTTC
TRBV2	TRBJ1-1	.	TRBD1	CASRTTGATEAFF	TGTGCCAGCAGGACGACAGGGGCCACTGAAGCTTTCTTT
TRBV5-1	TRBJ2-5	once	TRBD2	CASSLRSGEETQYF	TGCGCCAGCAGCTTGCGTAGCGGGGAAGAGACCCAGTACTTC
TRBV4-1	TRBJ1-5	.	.	CASSQTPFSNQPQHF	TGCGCCAGCAGCCAGACACCTTTTAGCAATCAGCCCCAGCATTTT
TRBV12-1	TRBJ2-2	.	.	CASTVRGATNTGELFF	TGTGCCAGCACCGTAAGGGGGGCTACGAACACCGGGGAGCTGTTTTTT
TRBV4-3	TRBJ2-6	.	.	CASSQERGAGANVLTF	TGCGCCAGCAGCCAAGAAAGGGGGGCAGGGGCCAACGTCCTGACTTTC
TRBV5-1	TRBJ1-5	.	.	CASSQVGGGQPQHF	TGCGCCAGCAGCCAGGTGGGGGGCGGTCAGCCCCAGCATTTT
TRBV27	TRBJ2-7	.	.	CASSLRRGSYEQYF	TGTGCCAGCAGTTTACGCAGGGGATCCTACGAGCAGTACTTC
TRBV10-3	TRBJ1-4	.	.	CAISDHPPGRDGNEKVFF	TGTGCCATCAGTGATCATCCACCGGGTCGGGACGGGAATGAAAAGGTGTTTTTT
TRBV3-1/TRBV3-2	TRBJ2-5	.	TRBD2	CASSPGTRKDRETQYF	TGTGCCAGCAGCCCCGGGACTAGAAAGGATAGGGAGACCCAGTACTTC
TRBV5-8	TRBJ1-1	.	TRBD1	CASSDRTGSTEAFF	TGTGCCAGCAGCGACCGGACAGGGAGCACTGAAGCTTTCTTT
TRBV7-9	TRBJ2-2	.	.	CASNSGIVVTGELFF	TGTGCCAGCAACTCAGGGATTGTAGTAACCGGGGAGCTGTTTTTT
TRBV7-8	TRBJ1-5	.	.	CASSLARQLNQPQHF	TGTGCCAGCAGCTTAGCGCGACAGCTAAATCAGCCCCAGCATTTT
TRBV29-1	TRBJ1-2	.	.	CSVEFRLEGNYGYTF	TGCAGCGTTGAATTCAGGCTGGAGGGGAACTATGGCTACACCTTC
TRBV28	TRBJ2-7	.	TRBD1	CASSIRQGLKPYEQYF	TGTGCCAGCAGTATAAGACAGGGCCTGAAACCCTACGAGCAGTACTTC
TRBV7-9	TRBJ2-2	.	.	CASMRPPGELFF	TGTGCCAGCATGAGACCGCCGGGGGAGCTGTTTTTT
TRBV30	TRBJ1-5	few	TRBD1	CAWSVFGTGRQPQHF	TGTGCCTGGAGTGTATTCGGGACAGGGCGTCAGCCCCAGCATTTT
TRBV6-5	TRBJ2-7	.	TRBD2	CASSYQRGGGYEQYF	TGTGCCAGCAGTTACCAGCGGGGGGGCGGGTACGAGCAGTACTTC
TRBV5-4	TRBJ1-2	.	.	CASSPRGGLYGYTF	TGTGCCAGCAGCCCACGAGGGGGACTCTATGGCTACACCTTC
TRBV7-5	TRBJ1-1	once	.	CARSLARGRTEAFF	TGTGCCAGAAGCTTAGCTAGGGGGAGGACTGAAGCTTTCTTT
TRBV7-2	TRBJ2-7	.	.	CASSLGGDLIEQYF	TGTGCCAGCAGCTTAGGAGGGGATCTCATCGAGCAGTACTTC
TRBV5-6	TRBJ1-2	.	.	CASSLNPPNGYTF	TGTGCCAGCAGCTTGAACCCGCCAAACGGCTACACCTTC
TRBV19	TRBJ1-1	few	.	CASSIAGISEAFF	TGTGCCAGTAGTATAGCAGGTATTAGTGAAGCTTTCTTT
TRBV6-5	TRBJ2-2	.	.	CATGYTGELFF	TGTGCCACCGGGTACACCGGGGAGCTGTTTTTT
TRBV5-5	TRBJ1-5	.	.	CASTQTGLGNQPQHF	TGTGCCAGCACCCAAACAGGGTTGGGGAATCAGCCCCAGCATTTT
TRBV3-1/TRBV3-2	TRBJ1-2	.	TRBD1	CASSHRTGGVVYGYTF	TGTGCCAGCAGCCACAGAACAGGGGGCGTTGTCTATGGCTACACCTTC